The rows below give T cell receptor beta chains drawn from one sample of a study of T cell responses to AZD1222 COVID-19 vaccine. Libraries were prepared by immunoSEQ multiplex PCR; TCRdb keeps only in-frame clonotypes and omits some of them. The sample includes more than 100,000 clones, roughly 90% of them seen just once. Here the sequenced sample was peripheral blood, taken on day 0 of AZD1222 vaccination. The source is an adult in good health. The CDR3 runs from the conserved cysteine through the conserved F or W. D genes are given only for firm matches. Expanded clones get a size class; other rows say once, few or many, or leave the size out.

.,TRBJ2-7,.,TRBV15,TGTGCCACCAGCAGGCTGGAGGGCTCCAGCTCCTACGAGCAGTACTTC,CATSRLEGSSSYEQYF
.,TRBJ2-1,TRBD2,TRBV5-1,TGCGCCAGCAGCGGGACTAGCGGGGGGGCAGAAGAGCAGTTCTTC,CASSGTSGGAEEQFF
.,TRBJ1-2,.,TRBV18,TGTGCCAGCTCACCCCGCACAGAGGACTATGGCTACACCTTC,CASSPRTEDYGYTF
few,TRBJ2-2,.,TRBV7-7,TGTGCCAGCAGCCCTAATTTATGGGTAGCAGCGAACACCGGGGAGCTGTTTTTT,CASSPNLWVAANTGELFF
.,TRBJ2-4,TRBD1,TRBV5-6,TGTGCCAGCAGCGCGTACCGGGACAGGGGGCTGAGCGCCAAAAACATTCAGTACTTC,CASSAYRDRGLSAKNIQYF
.,TRBJ2-7,.,TRBV28,TGTGCCAGCAGCTTACTCCCGGTGACAGGCGCTACCTACGAGCAGTACTTC,CASSLLPVTGATYEQYF
.,TRBJ2-6,.,TRBV6-1,TGTGCCAGCAGTGATATTGGGGAAGGGGCCAACGTCCTGACTTTC,CASSDIGEGANVLTF
.,TRBJ1-1,TRBD1,TRBV28,TGTGCCAGCAGTTTAACTGGGACAGCTATGAACACTGAAGCTTTCTTT,CASSLTGTAMNTEAFF
.,TRBJ2-3,TRBD2,TRBV11-2,TGTGCCAGCAGCGGGACTAGCGTCACAGATACGCAGTATTTT,CASSGTSVTDTQYF
.,TRBJ2-5,TRBD2,TRBV5-1,TGCGCCAGCAGCCTCACCCCCTCTAGCGGGGGGCCACAGGGGACCCAGTACTTC,CASSLTPSSGGPQGTQYF
.,TRBJ1-5,.,TRBV2,TGTGCCCGCGGGGGGGAACCGGGGGGCTATGGCAATCAGCCCCAGCATTTT,CARGGEPGGYGNQPQHF
.,TRBJ1-1,TRBD1,TRBV2,TGTGCCAGCAGTGAAGGACAGGGGCTGACTGAAGCTTTCTTT,CASSEGQGLTEAFF